These T cell receptor beta chains were read from a single sample in a study of lymphopenia after photon versus proton radiotherapy. The protocol was immunoSEQ multiplex PCR, while the TCRdb copy is restricted to in-frame clones and leaves out a portion. The sample yields around 20,000 clones, roughly 90% seen once. The input for sequencing was peripheral blood, taken from a patient treated with photon-based radiotherapy. These receptors were taken from a woman between 40 and 55 years old with cholangiocarcinoma. Both conserved end residues are part of each CDR3. D genes are given only for firm matches. Some rows mark clone size as missing; the rest say once, few, many or name a class of expanded clone.

v_gene: TRBV7-3
j_gene: TRBJ1-1
abundance: once
d_gene: -
CDR3aa: CASSFGGHTEAFF
CDR3nt: TGTGCCAGCAGCTTTGGGGGGCACACTGAAGCTTTCTTT

v_gene: TRBV29-1
j_gene: TRBJ2-1
abundance: -
d_gene: TRBD2
CDR3aa: CSVEGLAGGNEQFF
CDR3nt: TGCAGCGTTGAAGGATTAGCGGGAGGCAATGAGCAGTTCTTC

v_gene: TRBV5-4
j_gene: TRBJ1-1
abundance: -
d_gene: TRBD1
CDR3aa: CASSVGTGGTNTEAFF
CDR3nt: TGTGCCAGCAGCGTTGGGACAGGGGGAACAAACACTGAAGCTTTCTTT

v_gene: TRBV25-1
j_gene: TRBJ1-6
abundance: -
d_gene: -
CDR3aa: CASSEWSGAESPLHF
CDR3nt: TGTGCCAGCAGTGAATGGAGTGGAGCAGAGTCACCCCTCCACTTT

v_gene: TRBV7-9
j_gene: TRBJ2-3
abundance: -
d_gene: -
CDR3aa: CASSLDGYTDTQYF
CDR3nt: TGTGCCAGCAGCTTAGACGGATACACAGATACGCAGTATTTT

v_gene: TRBV29-1
j_gene: TRBJ2-7
abundance: -
d_gene: -
CDR3aa: CSVLNLGEQYF
CDR3nt: TGCAGCGTCCTTAACCTTGGGGAGCAGTACTTC

v_gene: TRBV18
j_gene: TRBJ1-4
abundance: once
d_gene: TRBD1
CDR3aa: CASSPLTGDEKLFF
CDR3nt: TGTGCCAGCTCACCGCTGACAGGGGACGAAAAACTGTTTTTT

v_gene: TRBV11-2
j_gene: TRBJ1-2
abundance: -
d_gene: -
CDR3aa: CASSLDHYGYTF
CDR3nt: TGTGCCAGCAGCCTGGACCACTATGGCTACACCTTC

v_gene: TRBV19
j_gene: TRBJ1-1
abundance: -
d_gene: -
CDR3aa: CASSIVEGIAGTEAFF
CDR3nt: TGTGCCAGTAGTATCGTAGAGGGGATCGCTGGCACTGAAGCTTTCTTT

v_gene: TRBV6-6
j_gene: TRBJ1-5
abundance: once
d_gene: -
CDR3aa: CASSAEGAAAQHF
CDR3nt: TGTGCCAGCAGCGCCGAGGGAGCGGCAGCCCAGCATTTT

v_gene: TRBV7-2
j_gene: TRBJ1-4
abundance: -
d_gene: -
CDR3aa: CASSLAGVGEKLFF
CDR3nt: TGTGCCAGCAGCTTAGCAGGGGTGGGAGAAAAACTGTTTTTT